The 8 T cell receptor beta chains below come from one sample, sequenced in a study of blood T cell repertoires in COVID-19. The table came from immunoSEQ multiplex PCR; TCRdb's copy has only in-frame clones and leaves some out. The sample has fewer than 350,000 clones; 87% are singletons. Sequencing was carried out using peripheral blood. The source is a woman in her fifties or sixties who had recovered from COVID-19.

This clone was recorded a few times. V is TRBV9 and J is TRBJ1-3; D gene ambiguous. The CDR3 sequence is 14 residues long. Deletions cut 0 bases from V and 6 bases from J, with 10 bases between. CDR1 is SGDLS and CDR2 is YYNGEE in the germline V gene. The CDR3 region has the DNA TGTGCCAGCAGCGTAGACCTGGCCGAAAACACCATATATTTT. As protein: CASSVDLAENTIYF.

The chain is built from TRBV18 and TRBJ1-3, with TRBD1 as a possible D gene (5 bases). The CDR3 extends over 16 amino acids. Germline CDR1 is KGHSH and CDR2 is LQKENI. Trimming removed 6 bases at V and 0 bases at J, with 15 bases between. The CDR3 sequence is CASSQDSPNSGNTIYF. The CDR3, as DNA: TGTGCCAGCTCGCAAGACAGCCCCAACTCTGGAAACACCATATATTTT.

This clone was observed a single time. The chain employs TRBV5-6 and TRBJ2-6; possibly TRBD1 for D (6 bases). Germline assignment: CDR1 SGHDT and CDR2 YYEEEE. The CDR3 totals 17 residues. With 4 bases removed from V and 2 bases from J, the gap between germline ends came to 16 bases. The CDR3, as DNA: TGTGCCAGCAGCCTGGGACATTCAGAGACTGGGGCCAACGTCCTGACTTTC. The encoded protein is CASSLGHSETGANVLTF.

This clone was detected only once. The chain employs TRBV6-2 or TRBV6-3 and TRBJ2-7; 16 nucleotides agree with TRBD2. Germline V CDR1 and CDR2: MNHEY, SVGEGT. CDR3 length: 19 residues. Germline trimming cut 2 bases from V and 2 bases from J; bases unmatched to any gene: 9. The CDR3 region is CASSYHFGTSGREAYEQYF. As DNA, the CDR3 is TGTGCCAGCAGTTACCACTTTGGGACTAGCGGGAGGGAGGCCTACGAGCAGTACTTC.

The J gene is TRBJ1-4, the V gene TRBV2; 8 bases align to TRBD1. The CDR3 consists of 14 residues. The V gene end was trimmed by 5 bases and the J gene end by 3 bases; junction bases not matched to a gene: 2. Germline CDR1 and CDR2: SNHLY and FYNNEI. For the CDR3, the DNA is TGTGCCAGCAGTCAACAGGGGGCTAATGAAAAACTGTTTTTT. Protein: CASSQQGANEKLFF.

The chain uses TRBV4-1 and TRBJ1-2, with 10 bases identical to TRBD1. The CDR3 has 16 amino acids. V was clipped by 2 bases and J by 8 bases; unmatched bases: 11. Per the germline V gene, CDR1 is MGHRA and CDR2 is YSYEKL. CDR3 protein: CASSQQGQGVLKGYTF. The CDR3 DNA sequence: TGCGCCAGCAGCCAACAAGGACAGGGGGTTTTGAAGGGCTACACCTTC.

The chain recombines TRBV9 with TRBJ1-1; 7 bases line up with TRBD1. CDR3 length equals 14 residues. The ends lost 4 bases at V and 5 bases at J; junction bases unmatched: 8. In germline, CDR1 is SGDLS, CDR2 YYNGEE. The CDR3 DNA sequence: TGTGCCAGCAGCCCCATCAGGGGGAGTACTGAAGCTTTCTTT. This encodes CASSPIRGSTEAFF.

The rearrangement links TRBV4-3 to TRBJ2-7; 11 positions match TRBD1. V was clipped by 0 bases and J by 2 bases; unmatched bases: 3. In germline, CDR1 is LGHNA, CDR2 YSLEER. The CDR3 spans 16 residues. CDR3 sequence reads: CASSQDWGQGAYEQYF. DNA of the CDR3: TGCGCCAGCAGCCAAGACTGGGGACAGGGGGCCTACGAGCAGTACTTC.